The clone carrying this T cell receptor (beta chain) was seen more than once but under ten times. This specimen belongs to a study of patients and donors after allogeneic stem cell transplantation. Each CDR3 protein is one row after TCRdb ran MiXCR on the RT-PCR reads. The table records approximately 250,000 distinct CDR3 sequences, roughly 13% of them present only once. The CDR3 runs 19 residues. Germline loops: CDR1 SGHAT, CDR2 FQDESV (reference sequence). V shed 5 bases, J shed 2 bases, and the junction held 17 bases outside the gene matches. Sequencing was done on a sample of blood, either unsorted or a sorted T cell fraction (not recorded which). The TCR sequence derives from a human donor who was either an allogeneic HSCT recipient or a stem cell or donor lymphocyte infusion donor (not recorded which). It is not recorded whose cells these are; they may come from a transplant donor. J is TRBJ2-5 and V is TRBV11-1; 10 bases fit TRBD2. CDR3 DNA sequence: TGTGCCAGCAGCGCCCAACCGGGGCTAGCGGGGGTTCTTCAAGAGACCCAGTACTTC. The encoded protein is CASSAQPGLAGVLQETQYF. The full variable domain, its missing parts supplied by reference TRBV11-1 and TRBJ2-5, is EAEVAQSPRYKITEKSQAVAFWCDPISGHATLYWYRQILGQGPELLVQFQDESVVDDSQLPKDRFSAERLKGVDSTLKIQPAELGDSAMYLCASSAQPGLAGVLQETQYFGPGTRLLVL.